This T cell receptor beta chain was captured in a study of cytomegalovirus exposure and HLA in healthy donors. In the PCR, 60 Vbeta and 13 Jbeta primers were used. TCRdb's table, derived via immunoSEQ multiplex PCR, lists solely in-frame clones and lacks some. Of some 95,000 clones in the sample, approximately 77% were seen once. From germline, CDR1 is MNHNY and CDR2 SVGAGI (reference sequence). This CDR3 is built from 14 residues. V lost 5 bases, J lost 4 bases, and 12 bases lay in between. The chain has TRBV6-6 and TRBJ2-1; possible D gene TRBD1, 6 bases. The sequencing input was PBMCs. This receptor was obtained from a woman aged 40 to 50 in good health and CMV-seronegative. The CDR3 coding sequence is TGTGCCAGCAGTAGGGGACAATCATACAATGAGCAGTTCTTC. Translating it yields CASSRGQSYNEQFF.